This T cell receptor (beta chain) was identified during a study of shared clonotypes between healthy human individuals. Study context: Researchers assigned three CD4 naive, three CD4 memory, two CD8 naive and one CD8 memory plate to each donor. Findings of the study overall: Between a handful of donors, naive CD4 clonotypes were shared at a level of approximately 5%.

As for this clone: As yet, its antigen is unknown.

Naive CD8 cells lacked CD45RO and underwent positive selection for CCR7, leaving out terminally differentiated effector memory CD45RA+ cells. Healthy and HIV-negative, the adult donors had no recent acute infections or vaccinations. Original analysis: Sequence data from immunoSEQ were junction-only and lacked quality scores; consequently, filtering differed. Sequencing used immunoSEQ multiplex PCR; TCRdb keeps in-frame clones, though not all of them. That table furnishes V, J and clone size, whereas the DNA furnished D and trimming. The table includes approximately 740,000 clones, 80% to 95% detected once. With 7 bases removed from V and 3 bases from J, the gap between germline ends came to 7 bases. Germline V gene data show CDR1 as MNHNS and CDR2 as SASEGT. This CDR3 is built from 11 residues.

The sequence was obtained from a man aged 25-45 years in good health. The sequencing input was naive CD8+ T cells sorted from blood. This chain uses TRBV6-1 with TRBJ2-7; a weak D match, TRBD1 (5 bases). The CDR3: CASMDNYEQYF. Written as DNA, the CDR3 is TGTGCCAGCATGGACAACTACGAGCAGTACTTC.